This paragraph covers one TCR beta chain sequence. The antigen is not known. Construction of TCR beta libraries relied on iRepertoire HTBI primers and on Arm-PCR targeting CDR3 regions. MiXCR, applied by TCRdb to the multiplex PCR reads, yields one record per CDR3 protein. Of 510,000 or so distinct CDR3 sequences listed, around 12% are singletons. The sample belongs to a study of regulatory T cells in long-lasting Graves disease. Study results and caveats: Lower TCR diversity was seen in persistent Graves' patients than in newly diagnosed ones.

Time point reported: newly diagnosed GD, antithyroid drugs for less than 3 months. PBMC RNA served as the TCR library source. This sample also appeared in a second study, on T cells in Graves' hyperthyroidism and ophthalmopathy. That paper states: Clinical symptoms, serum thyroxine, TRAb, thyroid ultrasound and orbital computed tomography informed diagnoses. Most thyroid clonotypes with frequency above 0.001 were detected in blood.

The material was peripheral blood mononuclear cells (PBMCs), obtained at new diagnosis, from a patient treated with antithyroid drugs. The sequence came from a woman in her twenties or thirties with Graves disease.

CDR3 in amino acids: CASSGPGGDTQYF. The CDR3 nucleotides read TGTGCCAGCAGCGGACCAGGGGGGGATACGCAGTATTTT. The chain uses TRBV7-9 and TRBJ2-3; perhaps TRBD1 as D (7 bases). Trimming took off 5 bases at V and 6 bases at J, with 12 bases between the two ends. The CDR3 is made up of 13 amino acids. The germline V gene encodes CDR1 SEHNR and CDR2 FQNEAQ (reference sequence). Variable domain in full (rest from reference TRBV7-9 and TRBJ2-3): DTGVSQNPRHKITKRGQNVTFRCDPISEHNRLYWYRQTLGQGPEFLTYFQNEAQLEKSRLLSDRFSAERPKGSFSTLEIQRTEQGDSAMYLCASSGPGGDTQYFGPGTRLTVL.